Listed here is a single TCR beta chain. Germline lookup yields CDR1 LGHDT and CDR2 YNNKEL (reference sequence). The V and J ends lost 0 bases and 1 base respectively, with 7 bases between them. The CDR3 length is 15 residues. The 5'RACE template-switching step produced TCR cDNA and added a universal primer site and UMIs. From the 5' RACE reads, TCRdb called clonotypes with MiXCR, one entry per CDR3 protein. The sample has around 140,000 distinct CDR3 sequences; 7% to 9% are singletons. This sample stems from a study of T cells after yellow fever vaccination. The chain employs TRBV3-1 and TRBJ2-4; D gene uncertain. The material was CD4+ T cells sorted from PBMCs, obtained 5 days after the yellow fever booster vaccination. The sequence came from a man aged 30 to 39 who received the YFV17D yellow fever vaccine. Here the CDR3 reads CASSQDPLAKNIQYF. CDR3 nucleotides: TGTGCCAGCAGCCAAGACCCCCTCGCCAAAAACATTCAGTACTTC.